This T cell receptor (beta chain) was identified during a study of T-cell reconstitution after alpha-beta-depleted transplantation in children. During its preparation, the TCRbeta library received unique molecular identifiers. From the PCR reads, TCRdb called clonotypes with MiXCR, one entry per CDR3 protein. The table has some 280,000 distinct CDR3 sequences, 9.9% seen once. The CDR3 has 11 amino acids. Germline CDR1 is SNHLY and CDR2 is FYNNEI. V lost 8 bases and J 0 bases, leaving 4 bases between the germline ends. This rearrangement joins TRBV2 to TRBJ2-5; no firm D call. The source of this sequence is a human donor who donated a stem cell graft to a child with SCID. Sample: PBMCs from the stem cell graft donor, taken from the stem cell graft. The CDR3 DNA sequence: TGTGCCAGCGACTACCAAGAGACCCAGTACTTC. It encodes CASDYQETQYF.